This TCR beta chain was documented in a study of beta chain features in type 1 diabetes. In this sample, this clone turned up a few times. Sorted cells reached over 98% purity in every population. This CDR3 has 15 amino acids. V lost 3 bases, J lost 3 bases, and 15 bases lay in between. Per the germline V gene, CDR1 is LNHDA and CDR2 is SQIVND (reference sequence). cDNA synthesis used the whole RNA isolate, giving expressed TCRB sequences. The protocol was immunoSEQ multiplex PCR, while the TCRdb copy is restricted to in-frame clones and leaves out a portion. The table includes hundreds of thousands of clones, 13% to 15% detected once.

This sequence originates from a woman aged 40 to 50 in good health. Sample: naive CD4+ T cells from blood. The chain carries TRBV19 and TRBJ2-7; the D gene is possibly TRBD1 (6 bases). The CDR3 DNA follows: TGTGCCAGTAGTATTTTTGGTGAAGGGGGCTACGAGCAGTACTTC. It specifies CASSIFGEGGYEQYF. The complete variable domain, with remaining parts taken from reference TRBV19 and TRBJ2-7, reads DGGITQSPKYLFRKEGQNVTLSCEQNLNHDAMYWYRQDPGQGLRLIYYSQIVNDFQKGDIAEGYSVSREKKESFPLTVTSAQKNPTAFYLCASSIFGEGGYEQYFGPGTRLTVT.